This TCR beta chain was documented in a study of T cells after yellow fever vaccination. Findings and limits, study-wide: Across the CD4 and CD8 compartments, a small share of clonotypes was present in both.

Deletions cut 7 bases from V and 2 bases from J, with 10 bases between. CDR1 is SGHRS and CDR2 is YFSETQ in the germline V gene. The CDR3 covers 12 residues. This clonotype was detected ten times or more. Its antigen is not identified. In TCRdb, the 5' RACE reads were re-called with MiXCR into one record per CDR3 protein. Among roughly 150,000 distinct CDR3 sequences listed, under 8% were seen once. The material sequenced was CD4+ T cells sorted from PBMCs, taken 10 days after the yellow fever booster vaccination. V usage is TRBV5-1 and J usage is TRBJ2-7; D possibly corresponds to TRBD1 (6 bases). The TCR sequence derives from a young man who received the YFV17D yellow fever vaccine. The CDR3 here is CASRDKPYEQYF. The CDR3 region has the DNA TGCGCCAGCCGGGACAAACCCTACGAGCAGTACTTC.